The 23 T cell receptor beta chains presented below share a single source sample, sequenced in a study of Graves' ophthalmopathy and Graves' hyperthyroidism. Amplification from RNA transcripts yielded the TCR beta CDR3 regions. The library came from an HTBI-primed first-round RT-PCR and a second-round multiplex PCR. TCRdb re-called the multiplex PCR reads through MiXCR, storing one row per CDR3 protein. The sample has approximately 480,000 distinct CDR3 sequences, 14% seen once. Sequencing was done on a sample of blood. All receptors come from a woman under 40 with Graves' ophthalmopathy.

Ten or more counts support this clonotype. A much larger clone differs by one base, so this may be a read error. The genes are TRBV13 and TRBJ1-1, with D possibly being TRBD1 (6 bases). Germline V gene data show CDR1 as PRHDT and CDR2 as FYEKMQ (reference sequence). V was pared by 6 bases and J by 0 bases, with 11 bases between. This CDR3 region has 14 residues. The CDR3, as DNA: TGTGCCAGCAGGGCGGGACACATGAACACTGAAGCTTTCTTT. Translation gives CASRAGHMNTEAFF.

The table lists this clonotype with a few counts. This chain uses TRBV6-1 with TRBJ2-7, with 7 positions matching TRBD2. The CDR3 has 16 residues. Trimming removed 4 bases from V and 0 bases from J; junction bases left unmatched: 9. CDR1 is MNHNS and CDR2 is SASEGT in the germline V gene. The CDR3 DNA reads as TGTGCCAGCAGTGGCACCCTAGCGGTGAGCTCCTACGAGCAGTACTTC. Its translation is CASSGTLAVSSYEQYF.

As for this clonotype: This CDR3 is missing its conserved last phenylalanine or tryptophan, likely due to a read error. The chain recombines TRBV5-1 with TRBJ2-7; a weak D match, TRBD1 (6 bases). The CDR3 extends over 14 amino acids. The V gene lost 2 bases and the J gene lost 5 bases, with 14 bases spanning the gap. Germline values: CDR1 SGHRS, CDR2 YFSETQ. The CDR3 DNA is TGCGCCAGCAGCTTCGTGCAGGGGTCCCACGAGCAGTACTAC. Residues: CASSFVQGSHEQYY.

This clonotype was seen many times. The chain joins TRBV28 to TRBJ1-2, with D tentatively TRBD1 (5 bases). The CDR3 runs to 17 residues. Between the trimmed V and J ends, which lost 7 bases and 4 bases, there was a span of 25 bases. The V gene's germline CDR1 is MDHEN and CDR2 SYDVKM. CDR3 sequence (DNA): TGTGCCAGCAACGCTGGTTCGGTTGGGGGGTTCGGCTATGGCTACACCTTC. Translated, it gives CASNAGSVGGFGYGYTF.

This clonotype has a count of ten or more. The CDR3 sequence is CASSTTSGGTGELFF. In DNA, the CDR3 is TGTGCCAGCAGCACGACTAGCGGGGGCACCGGGGAGCTGTTTTTT. V and J are TRBV7-3 and TRBJ2-2; 12 nucleotides match TRBD2. Germline CDR1 and CDR2: SGHTA and FQGTGA. V was clipped by 5 bases and J by 4 bases; unmatched bases: 2. The CDR3 length is 15 residues. The full variable domain, in which reference TRBV7-3 and TRBJ2-2 provide the parts outside the CDR3, is GAGVSQTPSNKVTEKGKYVELRCDPISGHTALYWYRQSLGQGPEFLIYFQGTGAADDSGLPNDRFFAVRPEGSVSTLKIQRTERGDSAVYLCASSTTSGGTGELFFGEGSRLTVL.

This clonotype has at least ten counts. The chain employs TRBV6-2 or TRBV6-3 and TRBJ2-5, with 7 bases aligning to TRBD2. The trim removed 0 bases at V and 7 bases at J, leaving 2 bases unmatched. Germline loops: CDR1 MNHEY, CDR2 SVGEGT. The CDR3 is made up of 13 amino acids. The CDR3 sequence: CASSYSREGTQYF. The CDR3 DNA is TGTGCCAGCAGTTACTCGAGGGAGGGGACCCAGTACTTC.

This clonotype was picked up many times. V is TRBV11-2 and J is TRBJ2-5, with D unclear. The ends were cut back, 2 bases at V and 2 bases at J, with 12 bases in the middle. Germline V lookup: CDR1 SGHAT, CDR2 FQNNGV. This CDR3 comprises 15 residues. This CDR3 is CASSLSSGSQETQYF. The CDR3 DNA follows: TGTGCCAGCAGCTTATCATCCGGGTCACAAGAGACCCAGTACTTC.

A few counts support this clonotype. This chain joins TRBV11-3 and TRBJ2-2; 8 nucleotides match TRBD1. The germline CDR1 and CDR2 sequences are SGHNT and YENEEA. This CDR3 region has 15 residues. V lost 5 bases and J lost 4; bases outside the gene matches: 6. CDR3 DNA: TGTGCCAGCAGCACACGACAGGGGACCACCGGGGAGCTGTTTTTT. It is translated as CASSTRQGTTGELFF.

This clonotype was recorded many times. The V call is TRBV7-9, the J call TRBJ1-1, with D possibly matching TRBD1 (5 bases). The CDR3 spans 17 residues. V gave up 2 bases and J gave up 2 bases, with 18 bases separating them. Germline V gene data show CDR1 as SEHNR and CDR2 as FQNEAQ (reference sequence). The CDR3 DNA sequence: TGTGCCAGCAGCTTAATCACAAACTGGGGGGGTAACACTGAAGCTTTCTTT. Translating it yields CASSLITNWGGNTEAFF.

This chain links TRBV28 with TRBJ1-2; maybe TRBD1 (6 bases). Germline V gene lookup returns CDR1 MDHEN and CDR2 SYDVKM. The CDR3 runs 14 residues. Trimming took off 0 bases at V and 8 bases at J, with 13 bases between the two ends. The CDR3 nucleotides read TGTGCCAGCAGTTTATGGAGGCGGGACACGGGCTACACCTTC. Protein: CASSLWRRDTGYTF.

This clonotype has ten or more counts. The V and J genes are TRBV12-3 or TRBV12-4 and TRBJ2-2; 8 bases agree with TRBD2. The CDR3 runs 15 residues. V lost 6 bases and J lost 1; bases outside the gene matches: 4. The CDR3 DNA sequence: TGTGCCAGCAGGATAGCGGGGCGGAACACCGGGGAGCTGTTTTTT. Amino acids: CASRIAGRNTGELFF.

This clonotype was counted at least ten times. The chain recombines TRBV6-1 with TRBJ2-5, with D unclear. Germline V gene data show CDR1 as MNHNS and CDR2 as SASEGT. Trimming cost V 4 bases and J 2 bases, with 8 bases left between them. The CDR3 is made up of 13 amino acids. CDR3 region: CASSVSLQETQYF. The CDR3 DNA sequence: TGTGCCAGCAGTGTAAGTCTTCAAGAGACCCAGTACTTC.

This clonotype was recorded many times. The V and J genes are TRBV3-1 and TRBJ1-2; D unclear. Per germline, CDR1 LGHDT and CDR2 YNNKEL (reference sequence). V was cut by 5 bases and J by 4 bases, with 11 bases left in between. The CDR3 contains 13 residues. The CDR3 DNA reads TGTGCCAGCAGCGGTAAGGGTTCCTATGGCTACACCTTC. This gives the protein CASSGKGSYGYTF.

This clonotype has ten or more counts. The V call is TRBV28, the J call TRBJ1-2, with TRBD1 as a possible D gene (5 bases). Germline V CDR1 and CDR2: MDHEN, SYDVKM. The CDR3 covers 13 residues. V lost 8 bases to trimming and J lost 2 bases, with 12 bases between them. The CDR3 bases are TGTGCCAGCCTCAGGGCTCTCAACTATGGCTACACCTTC. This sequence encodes CASLRALNYGYTF.

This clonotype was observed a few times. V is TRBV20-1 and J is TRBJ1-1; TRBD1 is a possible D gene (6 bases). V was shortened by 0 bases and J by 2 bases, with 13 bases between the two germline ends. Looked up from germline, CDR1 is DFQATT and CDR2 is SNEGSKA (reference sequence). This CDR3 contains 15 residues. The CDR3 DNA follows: TGCAGTGCTAGAGATGGGGGCGGGGGTAACACTGAAGCTTTCTTT. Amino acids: CSARDGGGGNTEAFF.

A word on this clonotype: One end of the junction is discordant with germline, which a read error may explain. The CDR3: CTSRLNTGELFF. CDR3 coding DNA: TGTACCAGCAGACTTAACACCGGGGAGCTGTTTTTT. The chain is built from TRBV12-3 or TRBV12-4 and TRBJ2-2; no clear D gene. The CDR3 totals 12 residues.

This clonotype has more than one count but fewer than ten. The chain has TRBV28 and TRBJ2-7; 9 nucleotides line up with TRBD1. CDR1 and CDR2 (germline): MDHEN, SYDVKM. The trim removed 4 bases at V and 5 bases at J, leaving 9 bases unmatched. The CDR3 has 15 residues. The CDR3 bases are TGTGCCAGCAGTTCCCCGGACAGGGACAGGGACGAGCAGTACTTC. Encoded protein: CASSSPDRDRDEQYF. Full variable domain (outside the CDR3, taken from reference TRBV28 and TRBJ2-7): DVKVTQSSRYLVKRTGEKVFLECVQDMDHENMFWYRQDPGLGLRLIYFSYDVKMKEKGDIPEGYSVSREKKERFSLILESASTNQTSMYLCASSSPDRDRDEQYFGPGTRLTVT.

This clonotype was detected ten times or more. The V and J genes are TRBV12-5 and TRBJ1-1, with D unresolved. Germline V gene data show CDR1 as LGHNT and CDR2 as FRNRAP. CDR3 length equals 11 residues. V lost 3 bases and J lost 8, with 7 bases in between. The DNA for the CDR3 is TGTGCTAGTGGTTTAGTCGGGGAAGCTTTCTTT. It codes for CASGLVGEAFF. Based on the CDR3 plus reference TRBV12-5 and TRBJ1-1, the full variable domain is DARVTQTPRHKVTEMGQEVTMRCQPILGHNTVFWYRQTMMQGLELLAYFRNRAPLDDSGMPKDRFSAEMPDATLATLKIQPSEPRDSAVYFCASGLVGEAFFGQGTRLTVV.

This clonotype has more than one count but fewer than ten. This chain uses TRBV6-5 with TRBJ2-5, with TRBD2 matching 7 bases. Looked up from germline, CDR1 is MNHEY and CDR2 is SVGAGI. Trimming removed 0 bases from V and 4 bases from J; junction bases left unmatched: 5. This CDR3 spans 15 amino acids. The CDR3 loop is CASSYSPGGRETQYF. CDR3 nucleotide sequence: TGTGCCAGCAGTTACTCCCCGGGGGGTCGAGAGACCCAGTACTTC.

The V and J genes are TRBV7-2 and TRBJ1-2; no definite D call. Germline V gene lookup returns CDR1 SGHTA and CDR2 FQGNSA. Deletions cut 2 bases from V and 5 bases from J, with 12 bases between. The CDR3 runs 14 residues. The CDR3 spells CASSLQGDHYGYTF. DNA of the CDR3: TGTGCCAGCAGCTTACAAGGAGACCATTATGGCTACACCTTC.

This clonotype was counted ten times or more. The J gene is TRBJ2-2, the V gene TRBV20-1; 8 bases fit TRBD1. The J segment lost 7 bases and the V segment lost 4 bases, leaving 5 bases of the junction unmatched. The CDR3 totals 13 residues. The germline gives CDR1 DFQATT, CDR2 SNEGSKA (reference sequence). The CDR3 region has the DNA TGCAGTGCTACGGGACAGGCTAACGGGGAGCTGTTTTTT. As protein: CSATGQANGELFF.

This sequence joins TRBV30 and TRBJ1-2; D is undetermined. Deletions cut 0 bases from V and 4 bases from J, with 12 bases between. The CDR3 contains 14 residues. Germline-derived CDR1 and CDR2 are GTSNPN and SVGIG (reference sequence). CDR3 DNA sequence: TGTGCCTGGAGTGTAGGAGGGAAGGTCTATGGCTACACCTTC. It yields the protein CAWSVGGKVYGYTF. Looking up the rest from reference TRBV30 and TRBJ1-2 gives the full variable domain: SQTIHQWPATLVQPVGSPLSLECTVEGTSNPNLYWYRQAAGRGLQLLFYSVGIGQISSEVPQNLSASRPQDRQFILSSKKLLLSDSGFYLCAWSVGGKVYGYTFGSGTRLTVV.

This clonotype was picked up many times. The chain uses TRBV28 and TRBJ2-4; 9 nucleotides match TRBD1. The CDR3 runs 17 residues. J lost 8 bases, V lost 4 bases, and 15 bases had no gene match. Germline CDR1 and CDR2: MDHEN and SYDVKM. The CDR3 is CASSYDMRDREFHIQYF. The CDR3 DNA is TGTGCCAGCAGTTATGACATGAGGGACAGGGAATTTCACATTCAGTACTTC.